These T cell receptor beta chains were read from a single sample in a study of T-cell reconstitution after alpha-beta-depleted transplantation in children. In TCRdb, the PCR reads were re-called with MiXCR into one record per CDR3 protein. The profile shows 400,000 to 500,000 distinct CDR3 sequences, around 9.9% of them singletons. The sequencing here drew on PBMCs from the stem cell graft donor, taken from the stem cell graft. These receptors all stem from a human donor who donated a stem cell graft to a child with acute myeloid leukemia. Each CDR3 is given with its conserved first and last residue. The D gene is left open where the match is weak. The listing skips clone size in some rows; elsewhere it reads once, few, many or a size class.

D gene	J gene	clone size	V gene	CDR3 protein	CDR3 DNA
NA	TRBJ1-1	many	TRBV5-1	CASSLAVGSNTEAFF	TGCGCCAGCAGCTTGGCCGTGGGGTCGAACACTGAAGCTTTCTTT
NA	TRBJ2-3	NA	TRBV10-3	CAISEGGGDLGTQYF	TGTGCCATCAGTGAGGGAGGGGGCGATCTTGGTACGCAGTATTTT
TRBD1	TRBJ2-7	many	TRBV30	CAWSSYPGGLSYEQYF	TGTGCCTGGAGTTCCTATCCAGGGGGCCTATCCTACGAGCAGTACTTC
NA	TRBJ1-5	NA	TRBV29-1	CSVAKGGNQPQHF	TGCAGCGTGGCCAAGGGGGGCAATCAGCCCCAGCATTTT
TRBD2	TRBJ2-1	few	TRBV7-2	CASSLPGGYNEQFF	TGTGCCAGCAGCTTACCGGGGGGCTACAATGAGCAGTTCTTC
NA	TRBJ2-3	many	TRBV18	CASSRQDTQYF	TGTGCCAGCTCACGGCAGGATACGCAGTATTTT
NA	TRBJ2-5	NA	TRBV7-2	CASSSARAYQETQYF	TGTGCCAGCAGCTCCGCGCGGGCGTACCAAGAGACCCAGTACTTC
NA	TRBJ2-1	NA	TRBV29-1	CSAPITGLNEQFF	TGCAGCGCACCGATTACAGGGTTGAATGAGCAGTTCTTC
TRBD1	TRBJ2-1	NA	TRBV7-2	CASRYPGTVLNEQFF	TGTGCCAGCAGGTATCCCGGGACAGTACTCAATGAGCAGTTCTTC
NA	TRBJ2-3	NA	TRBV19	CASSAPQGEDTQYF	TGTGCCAGTAGTGCGCCTCAGGGTGAAGATACGCAGTATTTT
NA	TRBJ1-5	NA	TRBV2	CASSKERANQPQHF	TGTGCCAGCAGTAAGGAGAGAGCCAATCAGCCCCAGCATTTT
NA	TRBJ2-1	few	TRBV5-1	CASSPESFSRSNEQFF	TGCGCCAGCAGCCCAGAAAGTTTTAGTCGTTCCAATGAGCAGTTCTTC
NA	TRBJ2-2	NA	TRBV4-1	CASSQESRYTGELFF	TGCGCCAGCAGCCAAGAGTCCCGATACACCGGGGAGCTGTTTTTT
TRBD2	TRBJ2-3	once	TRBV7-8	CASSFGGSGDTQYF	TGTGCCAGCAGCTTCGGGGGTAGCGGGGATACGCAGTATTTT
NA	TRBJ2-5	NA	TRBV29-1	CSVEYGGMETQYF	TGCAGCGTTGAGTATGGGGGTATGGAGACCCAGTACTTC
NA	TRBJ2-4	many	TRBV20-1	CSAPGTLKNIQYF	TGCAGTGCTCCAGGGACCCTCAAAAACATTCAGTACTTC
NA	TRBJ2-3	few	TRBV5-1	CASSLDPLTSTDTQYF	TGCGCCAGCAGCTTGGACCCCCTAACAAGCACAGATACGCAGTATTTT
TRBD1	TRBJ1-2	NA	TRBV28	CASSLGGTGDMYGYTF	TGTGCCAGCAGTCTAGGAGGGACAGGAGACATGTATGGCTACACCTTC
NA	TRBJ2-1	few	TRBV18	CASSPPSSVGHEQFF	TGTGCCAGCTCACCACCGTCTAGCGTCGGCCATGAGCAGTTCTTC
NA	TRBJ1-1	few	TRBV5-1	CASSLGAALGDTEAFF	TGCGCCAGCAGCTTGGGGGCGGCCCTAGGGGACACTGAAGCTTTCTTT
NA	TRBJ1-3	NA	TRBV6-5	CASSSLGHPIPTIYF	TGTGCCAGCAGTTCCCTGGGACACCCCATTCCCACCATATATTTT
NA	TRBJ2-4	many	TRBV20-1	CSARMAGLNIQYF	TGCAGTGCTAGGATGGCGGGTTTAAACATTCAGTACTTC
TRBD1	TRBJ1-5	few	TRBV7-8	CASSYSGTGSYSNQPQHF	TGTGCCAGCAGCTACTCCGGGACAGGATCATATAGCAATCAGCCCCAGCATTTT
TRBD2	TRBJ2-3	NA	TRBV5-1	CASSGSSGYTDTQYF	TGCGCCAGCAGCGGATCTAGCGGCTACACAGATACGCAGTATTTT
NA	TRBJ1-1	few	TRBV6-2/TRBV6-3	CASSYPKENTEAFF	TGTGCCAGCAGTTACCCAAAAGAGAACACTGAAGCTTTCTTT
TRBD1	TRBJ1-5	NA	TRBV20-1	CSASLGQGRPTQPQHF	TGCAGTGCTAGTTTGGGACAGGGGCGCCCCACTCAGCCCCAGCATTTT
NA	TRBJ2-2	NA	TRBV25-1	CAGSESGTGELFF	TGTGCCGGCAGTGAAAGTGGAACCGGGGAGCTGTTTTTT
NA	TRBJ1-5	many	TRBV20-1	CSARDGGAASNQPQHF	TGCAGTGCTAGAGATGGGGGGGCGGCGAGCAATCAGCCCCAGCATTTT
NA	TRBJ1-6	few	TRBV3-1	CASSQDYNSPLHF	TGTGCCAGCAGCCAAGATTACAATTCACCCCTCCACTTT
TRBD1	TRBJ2-3	once	TRBV11-1	CASSLAGTGGLDTQYF	TGTGCCAGCAGCTTAGCGGGGACAGGGGGCCTAGATACGCAGTATTTT
TRBD1	TRBJ1-2	once	TRBV4-2	CASSHSGTDGYTF	TGTGCCAGCAGCCACTCTGGGACAGATGGCTACACCTTC
NA	TRBJ2-3	NA	TRBV7-9	CASSLLLSRGTQYF	TGTGCCAGCAGCTTACTTCTCAGCCGGGGTACGCAGTATTTT
NA	TRBJ1-1	NA	TRBV4-1	CASSQSRWNTEAFF	TGCGCCAGCAGCCAGAGCAGGTGGAACACTGAAGCTTTCTTT
TRBD1	TRBJ1-1	many	TRBV10-3	CAISDLMTGWHTEAFF	TGTGCCATCAGTGACCTTATGACAGGGTGGCACACTGAAGCTTTCTTT
NA	TRBJ1-5	few	TRBV20-1	CSARQKVDQPQHF	TGCAGTGCTAGACAGAAGGTCGATCAGCCCCAGCATTTT
TRBD1	TRBJ1-6	few	TRBV25-1	CASSDRDRANSPLHF	TGTGCCAGCAGTGACCGGGACAGGGCTAATTCACCCCTCCACTTT
NA	TRBJ2-3	few	TRBV13	CASSLRRTSTDTQYF	TGTGCCAGCAGCTTACGGCGGACTAGCACAGATACGCAGTATTTT
TRBD2	TRBJ2-5	many	TRBV20-1	CSARDHSAGGQETQYF	TGCAGTGCTAGAGATCATAGCGCGGGGGGACAAGAGACCCAGTACTTC
NA	TRBJ2-5	many	TRBV20-1	CSPLRGQETQYF	TGCAGTCCCCTACGGGGCCAAGAGACCCAGTACTTC
NA	TRBJ1-4	NA	TRBV6-1	CASSRQRSNEKLFF	TGTGCCAGCAGTCGACAGAGATCGAATGAAAAACTGTTTTTT
NA	TRBJ1-1	many	TRBV5-1	CASSLVGPPNTEAFF	TGCGCCAGCAGCTTGGTAGGGCCCCCGAACACTGAAGCTTTCTTT